This T cell receptor beta chain was observed in a study of post-analysis software for immune sequencing data. Study at large: Disease trajectories encompassed relapsing-remitting, secondary progressive and progressive-relapsing multiple sclerosis. Study results and caveats: Compared with controls, patients had more of 4 to 6 TRBV segments, including TRBV5-6, TRBV5-1 and TRBV20-1.

With respect to this clonotype: Its antigen is still unknown.

TCR beta cDNA libraries had unique molecular identifiers. TCRdb re-analysed the PCR reads in MiXCR, keeping a single row per CDR3 protein. The table records some 450,000 distinct CDR3 sequences, roughly 45% of them present only once. V gave up 5 bases and J gave up 5 bases; unmatched junction bases: 7. This CDR3 has 14 residues. The sequence derives from a girl aged 5 to 17 with multiple sclerosis. Sequenced material: blood. V is TRBV12-3 or TRBV12-4 and J is TRBJ1-1; 8 bases line up with TRBD1. CDR3 nucleotide sequence: TGTGCCAGCAGTAAGGACAGGGTCTGGACTGAAGCTTTCTTT. It translates to CASSKDRVWTEAFF.